Below are 27 T cell receptor beta chains sequenced from a single sample in a study of blood T cells in healthy people across ages. A sample-barcoded 5' primer and a J-beta primer mix were used in a second PCR of about 7 to 12 cycles. TCRdb re-derived calls from the 5' RACE reads in MiXCR, one entry per CDR3 protein. Of about 1,800,000 distinct CDR3 sequences in the sample, roughly 27% were seen once. The sample taken for sequencing was blood. These receptor sequences come from a woman aged 30 to 39 in good health.

This clonotype was seen only a few times. The genes are TRBV29-1 and TRBJ1-3; D is possibly TRBD1 (5 bases). V was cut by 1 base and J by 3 bases, with 16 bases left in between. Germline-derived CDR1 and CDR2 are SQVTM and ANQGSEA. The CDR3 is 16 residues long. CDR3 nucleotide sequence: TGCAGCGTTGAAGCCGTCGCAGGGAGAGGTGGAAACACCATATATTTT. Its translation is CSVEAVAGRGGNTIYF.

Remarks on this clonotype: Being one base from a much bigger clone, this may be a read error. The chain uses TRBV12-3 or TRBV12-4 and TRBJ1-5; possible D gene TRBD1, 5 bases. Between the trimmed V and J ends, which lost 4 bases and 6 bases, there was a span of 7 bases. The CDR3 loop spans 12 amino acids. CDR3 coding DNA: TGTGCCAGCAGTTCAGGGATTCAGCCCCAGCATTTT. Translating it yields CASSSGIQPQHF.

Comments on this clonotype: Its ends do not fully match the called genes, so a read error is possible. The V gene is TRBV18, the J gene TRBJ2-1; D not certain. CDR3 length: 15 amino acids. Germline CDR1 is KGHSH and CDR2 is LQKENI. In DNA form, the CDR3 reads TGTGCCAGCTCACCCCGAGCGAGCTCCTACAGTGAGCAGTTCTTC. Its translation: CASSPRASSYSEQFF.

With respect to this clonotype: This likely comes from a read error, as the CDR3 has no conserved phenylalanine or tryptophan at its end. The rearrangement links TRBV5-1 to TRBJ2-5, with 16 bases lining up with TRBD2. This CDR3 contains 18 residues. The germline V gene has CDR1 SGHRS and CDR2 YFSETQ. The V and J ends lost 0 bases and 5 bases, in that order; junction bases with no gene match: 7. The CDR3 DNA follows: TGCGCCAGCAGCTTGGCCGGGACTAGCGGGGGGGCCGTTGAGACCCAGTACATC. Translated: CASSLAGTSGGAVETQYI.

This clonotype was detected ten times or more. The V and J genes are TRBV18 and TRBJ2-1, with 9 nucleotides matching TRBD2. CDR3 length: 17 residues. The V gene's germline CDR1 is KGHSH and CDR2 LQKENI. The V gene end was trimmed by 2 bases and the J gene end by 5 bases; junction bases not matched to a gene: 10. CDR3 loop: CASSPATGLAFNNEQFF. The CDR3 DNA follows: TGTGCCAGCTCACCAGCGACGGGACTAGCATTCAACAATGAGCAGTTCTTC.

As regards this clonotype: One end of the junction fails to match germline, which may point to a read error. The rearrangement links TRBV28 to TRBJ2-3; D ambiguous. Germline CDR1 MDHEN, CDR2 SYDVKM. The CDR3 spans 12 residues. CDR3: CVSSLLSDTQYF. The CDR3, as DNA: TGTGTCAGCAGTTTATTGTCAGATACGCAGTATTTT.

J is TRBJ1-2 and V is TRBV12-3 or TRBV12-4, with TRBD1 identical over 7 bases. The CDR3 sequence is 19 residues long. With 3 bases clipped from V and 9 bases from J, the junction kept 25 bases outside the gene matches. The DNA of the CDR3 is TGTGCCAGCAGTTTCCCTCGAGGGACAGATTATTCTCTCTCTATGAGCTACACCTTC. Translating gives CASSFPRGTDYSLSMSYTF.

At least ten counts were recorded for this clonotype. J is TRBJ2-7 and V is TRBV12-3 or TRBV12-4; 12 bases align to TRBD2. The V and J ends lost 2 bases and 7 bases, in that order; junction bases with no gene match: 3. This CDR3 comprises 14 residues. In DNA, the CDR3 is TGTGCCAGCAGTTTACTAGCGGGAGGGCGTGAGCAGTACTTC. It specifies CASSLLAGGREQYF.

The genes are TRBV5-6 and TRBJ2-2; D unclear. CDR1 is SGHDT, CDR2 YYEEEE, per germline. The CDR3 extends over 14 amino acids. The germline V and J ends were trimmed by 2 bases and 4 bases, with 9 bases remaining between them. The CDR3 spells CASSFDRFTGELFF. Here the CDR3 DNA reads TGTGCCAGCAGCTTCGACCGATTCACCGGGGAGCTGTTTTTT.

This sequence joins TRBV5-1 and TRBJ2-5, with D possibly being TRBD1 or TRBD2 (5 bases each). This CDR3 comprises 14 residues. V was pared by 4 bases and J by 5 bases, with 15 bases between. Germline lookup yields CDR1 SGHRS and CDR2 YFSETQ. The DNA for the CDR3 is TGCGCCAGCAGCCACGGGACCCCTCTTGAGACCCAGTACTTC. Its protein is CASSHGTPLETQYF.

This chain joins TRBV5-1 and TRBJ1-2; D is undetermined. This CDR3 comprises 14 residues. V was pared by 0 bases and J by 4 bases, with 10 bases between. Germline values: CDR1 SGHRS, CDR2 YFSETQ. The CDR3 DNA is TGCGCCAGCAGCTTGGAATCGCCGAGCTATGGCTACACCTTC. This translates into CASSLESPSYGYTF.

This rearrangement joins TRBV7-2 to TRBJ2-1; D gene ambiguous. V was cut by 6 bases and J by 5 bases, with 14 bases left in between. Looked up from germline, CDR1 is SGHTA and CDR2 is FQGNSA. This CDR3 region has 14 residues. The CDR3 DNA reads as TGTGCCAGCAGTTCTCCTCCCATCAACAATGAGCAGTTCTTC. Translating gives CASSSPPINNEQFF.

This clonotype appeared a few times. In DNA form, the CDR3 reads TGCGCCAGCAGCCAAAACCAGGGGTCGATTGATGAGCAGTTCTTC. This sequence encodes CASSQNQGSIDEQFF. The chain uses TRBV4-3 and TRBJ2-1; TRBD1 might be the D (6 bases). V gave up 2 bases and J gave up 8 bases, with 16 bases separating them. Germline V gives CDR1 LGHNA, CDR2 YSLEER. This CDR3 spans 15 amino acids.

Ten or more counts support this clonotype. The J gene is TRBJ2-4, the V gene TRBV18, with 9 bases lining up with TRBD1. Trimming cost V 2 bases and J 8 bases; bases outside gene matches: 4. Germline V CDR1 and CDR2: KGHSH, LQKENI. This CDR3 is built from 14 residues. CDR3 sequence (DNA): TGTGCCAGCTCACCAGGGACAGGGTCCGACATTCAGTACTTC. Residues: CASSPGTGSDIQYF.

This clonotype was recorded many times. The chain combines TRBV7-9 with TRBJ2-1; weak D call: TRBD2 (5 bases). Trimming took 8 bases from V and 2 from J, leaving 10 bases between them. The germline gives CDR1 SEHNR, CDR2 FQNEAQ (reference sequence). The CDR3 is made up of 13 amino acids. In nucleotides, the CDR3 is TGTGCCAGCCGAAGCGGCCCCTACAATGAGCAGTTCTTC. Translating it yields CASRSGPYNEQFF.

This clonotype was seen repeatedly, ten times or more. V usage is TRBV12-3 or TRBV12-4 and J usage is TRBJ2-7; D might be TRBD2 (6 bases). The CDR3 has 14 residues. V gave up 6 bases and J gave up 4 bases, with 16 bases separating them. The CDR3 spells CASSRDSQGYEQYF. Here the CDR3 DNA reads TGTGCCAGCAGCCGGGACTCCCAAGGGTACGAGCAGTACTTC.

The chain has TRBV20-1 and TRBJ2-1; D unresolved. The V end lost 2 bases, the J end lost 0 bases, and 11 bases lay between the germline ends. The CDR3 consists of 15 residues. From germline, CDR1 is DFQATT and CDR2 SNEGSKA (reference sequence). CDR3 DNA sequence: TGCAGTGCTAGAAAGACGTTTCGCTCCTACAATGAGCAGTTCTTC. Encoded protein: CSARKTFRSYNEQFF.

In this sample, this clonotype turned up many times. This chain uses TRBV7-3 with TRBJ2-3; 10 nucleotides match TRBD2. The germline V gene encodes CDR1 SGHTA and CDR2 FQGTGA. After removal of 5 bases from V and 5 bases from J, the junction contained 4 bases not matched to a gene. The CDR3 spans 14 residues. The CDR3 loop is CASSQAGGGDTQYF. CDR3 sequence (DNA): TGTGCCAGCAGCCAAGCGGGGGGGGGAGATACGCAGTATTTT.

As to this clonotype: The junction departs from the called germline gene at one end, perhaps through a read error. V usage is TRBV7-9 and J usage is TRBJ2-5; TRBD2 matches 7 bases. The CDR3 length is 16 residues. CDR1 and CDR2 (germline): SEHNR, FQNEAQ (reference sequence). CDR3 DNA sequence: TGTACCAGCAGCTTATTTCAAGGCGGGGGCCAAGAGACCCAGTACTTC. It yields the protein CTSSLFQGGGQETQYF. The variable domain in full, completed from reference TRBV7-9 and TRBJ2-5, reads DTGVSQNPRHKITKRGQNVTFRCDPISEHNRLYWYRQTLGQGPEFLTYFQNEAQLEKSRLLSDRFSAERPKGSFSTLEIQRTEQGDSAMYLCTSSLFQGGGQETQYFGPGTRLLVL.

This clonotype was counted at least ten times. The V and J genes are TRBV12-3 or TRBV12-4 and TRBJ2-1; maybe TRBD1 (7 bases). V shed 6 bases and J shed 6 bases, with 18 bases lying between them. CDR3 length equals 15 residues. For the CDR3, the DNA is TGTGCCAGCAGCATTGCGGGACAGAGGGGCAATGAGCAGTTCTTC. It is translated as CASSIAGQRGNEQFF.

This clonotype was found a few times. The J gene is TRBJ2-7, the V gene TRBV28; the D is unclear. With 2 bases removed from V and 1 base from J, the gap between germline ends came to 12 bases. CDR3 length equals 15 residues. Looked up from germline, CDR1 is MDHEN and CDR2 is SYDVKM. The CDR3 region has the DNA TGTGCCAGCAGTTTAACAGACGGCTATTCCTACGAGCAGTACTTC. Encoded protein: CASSLTDGYSYEQYF.

This clonotype came up many times. The chain recombines TRBV27 with TRBJ2-7; tentatively, D is TRBD2 (5 bases). The CDR3 loop spans 16 amino acids. The V and J ends lost 4 bases and 4 bases respectively, with 20 bases between them. Germline CDR1 and CDR2: MNHEY and SMNVEV (reference sequence). Here the CDR3 reads CASSSGLASWAYEQYF. CDR3 nucleotide sequence: TGTGCCAGCAGTTCTGGGCTAGCCTCCTGGGCATACGAGCAGTACTTC.

The chain has TRBV2 and TRBJ2-1; D is possibly TRBD2 (6 bases). The germline V gene has CDR1 SNHLY and CDR2 FYNNEI. V lost 8 bases to trimming and J lost 13 bases, with 21 bases between them. There are 13 residues in the CDR3. The DNA of the CDR3 is TGTGCCAGCGGGCGGACTACTTCCAATGGTCAGTTCTTC. Translating it yields CASGRTTSNGQFF.

Concerning this clonotype: This may arise from a read error, as a much more abundant clone is one base away. The gene calls are TRBV7-2 and TRBJ2-1; 10 nucleotides align to TRBD2. This CDR3 is 16 amino acids long. The germline CDR1 and CDR2 sequences are SGHTA and FQGNSA. The CDR3 spells CASSPRLAGPDNEQVF. The DNA for the CDR3 is TGTGCCAGCAGCCCACGACTAGCGGGCCCGGATAATGAGCAGGTCTTC.

The chain couples TRBV3-1 to TRBJ1-2; D is possibly TRBD1 (5 bases). Between the trimmed V and J ends, which lost 0 bases and 3 bases, there was a span of 11 bases. There are 15 residues in the CDR3. The germline CDR1 and CDR2 sequences are LGHDT and YNNKEL (reference sequence). The CDR3 region is CASSQEAGRDYGYTF. CDR3 nucleotide sequence: TGTGCCAGCAGCCAAGAGGCGGGGCGCGACTATGGCTACACCTTC.

This clonotype turned up a few times. V usage is TRBV18 and J usage is TRBJ1-4; D remains unclear. V was cut by 6 bases and J by 0 bases, with 11 bases left in between. The CDR3 sequence is 15 residues long. Germline CDR1 reads KGHSH; CDR2 reads LQKENI. CDR3 sequence (DNA): TGTGCCAGCTCCCGCGACATTGCAACTAATGAAAAACTGTTTTTT. Protein product: CASSRDIATNEKLFF.

This clonotype was counted ten times or more. This sequence joins TRBV18 and TRBJ1-2; 8 positions agree with TRBD1. CDR1 and CDR2 from the germline V gene are KGHSH and LQKENI. The V segment lost 3 bases and the J segment 3 bases; nucleotides outside the gene matches: 3. The CDR3 consists of 14 residues. CDR3: CASSPMTGDYGYTF. DNA of the CDR3: TGTGCCAGCTCACCTATGACAGGGGACTATGGCTACACCTTC.